This is a list of T cell receptor beta chains from one sample in a study of T cells in Graves' hyperthyroidism and ophthalmopathy. MiXCR was run by TCRdb on the multiplex PCR reads, yielding one entry per CDR3 protein. The data contain over 500,000 distinct CDR3 sequences, 14% of them singletons. The source material was blood. The receptors originated from a woman aged 40 to 50 with Graves' hyperthyroidism. Both conserved end residues are part of each CDR3. The D gene is left open where the match is weak. Expanded clones get a size class; other rows say once, few or many, or leave the size out.

J gene: TRBJ1-3; D gene: NA; V gene: TRBV12-3/TRBV12-4; clone size: NA; CDR3 protein: CASSLSSGLGGNTIYF; CDR3 DNA: TGTGCCAGCAGTTTATCATCAGGGCTGGGGGGAAACACCATATATTTT
J gene: TRBJ2-5; D gene: NA; V gene: TRBV28; clone size: NA; CDR3 protein: CASSPLRGAQRETQYF; CDR3 DNA: TGTGCCAGCAGTCCTCTCCGGGGGGCGCAGCGAGAGACCCAGTACTTC
J gene: TRBJ2-3; D gene: TRBD2; V gene: TRBV10-3; clone size: few; CDR3 protein: CAIRSSGNTDTQYF; CDR3 DNA: TGTGCCATCAGGTCTAGCGGTAACACAGATACGCAGTATTTT
J gene: TRBJ2-1; D gene: NA; V gene: TRBV6-1; clone size: NA; CDR3 protein: CASSEGGGWESNEQFF; CDR3 DNA: TGTGCCAGCAGCGAGGGGGGGGGATGGGAGTCCAATGAGCAGTTCTTC
J gene: TRBJ2-3; D gene: NA; V gene: TRBV20-1; clone size: few; CDR3 protein: CSARVGSLSTDTQYF; CDR3 DNA: TGCAGTGCTAGAGTTGGATCGCTTAGCACAGATACGCAGTATTTT
J gene: TRBJ2-1; D gene: TRBD1; V gene: TRBV6-6; clone size: many; CDR3 protein: CASSYTLGQGGEQFF; CDR3 DNA: TGTGCCAGCAGTTACACACTGGGACAGGGCGGTGAGCAGTTCTTC
J gene: TRBJ1-5; D gene: TRBD1; V gene: TRBV27; clone size: many; CDR3 protein: CASSSGTGASNQPQHF; CDR3 DNA: TGTGCCAGCAGTTCTGGGACAGGGGCGAGCAATCAGCCCCAGCATTTT
J gene: TRBJ1-2; D gene: NA; V gene: TRBV7-2; clone size: many; CDR3 protein: CASSLGEQAVYGYTF; CDR3 DNA: TGTGCCAGCAGCTTAGGGGAACAAGCCGTCTATGGCTACACCTTC
J gene: TRBJ2-5; D gene: NA; V gene: TRBV20-1; clone size: many; CDR3 protein: CSARDTSEYF; CDR3 DNA: TGCAGTGCCCGGGACACCTCCGAGTACTTC
J gene: TRBJ2-2; D gene: NA; V gene: TRBV20-1; clone size: few; CDR3 protein: CSATTPGTGELFF; CDR3 DNA: TGCAGTGCCACTACCCCGGGCACCGGGGAGCTGTTTTTT
J gene: TRBJ2-1; D gene: NA; V gene: TRBV19; clone size: NA; CDR3 protein: CASSLDPPGVEQFF; CDR3 DNA: TGTGCCAGTAGCCTGGACCCCCCCGGGGTTGAGCAGTTCTTC